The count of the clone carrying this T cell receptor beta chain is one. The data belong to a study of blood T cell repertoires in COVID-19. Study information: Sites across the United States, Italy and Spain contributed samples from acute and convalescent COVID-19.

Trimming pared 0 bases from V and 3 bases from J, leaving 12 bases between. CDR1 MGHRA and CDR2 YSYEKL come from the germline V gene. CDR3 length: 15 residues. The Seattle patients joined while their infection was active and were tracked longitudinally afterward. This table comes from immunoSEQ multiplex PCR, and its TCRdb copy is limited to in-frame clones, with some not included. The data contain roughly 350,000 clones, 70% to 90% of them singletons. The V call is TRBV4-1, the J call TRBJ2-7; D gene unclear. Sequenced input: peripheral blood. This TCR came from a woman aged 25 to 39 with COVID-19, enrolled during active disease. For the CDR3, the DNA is TGCGCCAGCAGCCAAGATGGCAGGAAAGGCTACGAGCAGTACTTC. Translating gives CASSQDGRKGYEQYF.